The 30 T cell receptor beta chains presented below share a single source sample, sequenced in a study of blood T cells in healthy people across ages. Through a sample-barcoded 5' primer and a J-beta primer mix, a second PCR was run for 7 to 11 cycles. One entry per CDR3 protein, called by TCRdb with MiXCR from the 5' RACE reads. Counted here are 380,000 or so distinct CDR3 sequences, roughly half occurring once; the ten biggest clones make up 51%. Sequenced: blood. These receptors came from a man aged 60 to 69 in good health.

This clonotype has ten or more counts. Here the CDR3 DNA reads TGCAGTGCTAGCCTTACGGCGGGGGGCCCCTATGGCTACACCTTC. Translated, it gives CSASLTAGGPYGYTF. J is TRBJ1-2 and V is TRBV20-1; maybe TRBD1 (6 bases). V was pared by 3 bases and J by 4 bases, with 18 bases between. The CDR3 runs 15 residues. Germline CDR1 reads DFQATT; CDR2 reads SNEGSKA (reference sequence).

CDR3 coding DNA: TGTGCCAGCAGCTTGTTCACAGATACGCAGTATTTT. Translating it yields CASSLFTDTQYF. The chain links TRBV7-2 to TRBJ2-3; D uncertain. V dropped 3 bases and J dropped 2 bases, with 3 bases sitting between them. Germline V lookup: CDR1 SGHTA, CDR2 FQGNSA. The CDR3 has 12 residues.

The chain recombines TRBV20-1 with TRBJ1-6; 9 bases match TRBD1. Germline loops: CDR1 DFQATT, CDR2 SNEGSKA (reference sequence). There are 14 residues in the CDR3. With V trimmed by 3 bases and J by 10 bases, 7 bases remained unmatched. CDR3 in DNA: TGCAGTGCTAGGGACAGGGGAATGTTATCACCCCTCCACTTT. This sequence encodes CSARDRGMLSPLHF.

This clonotype occurred many times. The gene calls are TRBV7-2 and TRBJ2-7; 7 nucleotides align to TRBD1. Looked up from germline, CDR1 is SGHTA and CDR2 is FQGNSA. The CDR3 runs to 17 residues. The V gene end was trimmed by 1 base and the J gene end by 7 bases; junction bases not matched to a gene: 16. The CDR3 DNA sequence: TGTGCCAGCAGCTTAGAGAGGCCCCGGGACAGTTACAATGAGCAGTACTTC. Encoded protein: CASSLERPRDSYNEQYF.

The gene calls are TRBV27 and TRBJ2-5; TRBD1 matches 9 bases. Trimming took 5 bases from V and 2 from J; bases not matched to a gene: 9. In germline, CDR1 is MNHEY, CDR2 SMNVEV (reference sequence). The CDR3 sequence is 16 residues long. The CDR3: CASSPGQGSMQETQYF. The CDR3 nucleotides read TGTGCCAGCAGTCCAGGACAGGGGAGTATGCAAGAGACCCAGTACTTC.

This clonotype was counted between two and nine times. J is TRBJ1-4 and V is TRBV7-9; tentatively, D is TRBD1 (5 bases). The CDR3 totals 14 residues. The V and J ends lost 2 bases and 5 bases respectively, with 9 bases between them. Germline V CDR1 and CDR2: SEHNR, FQNEAQ (reference sequence). The CDR3 loop is CASSLRDGNEKLFF. DNA for the CDR3: TGTGCCAGCAGCTTAAGGGACGGCAATGAAAAACTGTTTTTT.

The chain employs TRBV20-1 and TRBJ2-1, with TRBD2 identical over 11 bases. From germline, CDR1 is DFQATT and CDR2 SNEGSKA (reference sequence). V lost 6 bases, J lost 6 bases, and 10 bases stayed unmatched. CDR3 length equals 15 residues. CDR3 region: CSAFETSGIGNEQFF. CDR3 sequence (DNA): TGCAGTGCCTTCGAGACTAGCGGGATTGGCAATGAGCAGTTCTTC.

The sample holds a few counts of this clonotype. The chain recombines TRBV7-2 with TRBJ2-1; TRBD1 agrees at 7 bases. Germline loops: CDR1 SGHTA, CDR2 FQGNSA. The CDR3 runs 14 residues. V lost 0 bases to trimming and J lost 4 bases; unmatched junction nucleotides: 0. The CDR3 nucleotides are TGTGCCAGCAGCTTAGCGACAGGGTACAATGAGCAGTTCTTC. Encoded protein: CASSLATGYNEQFF.

This clonotype was detected only a few times. This rearrangement joins TRBV7-2 to TRBJ2-7, with D possibly called TRBD1 or TRBD2 (5 bases each). V lost 5 bases and J lost 2, with 16 bases in between. CDR3 length: 15 amino acids. The germline gives CDR1 SGHTA, CDR2 FQGNSA. CDR3 nucleotides: TGTGCCAGCAGCCCCACCGGGACCGCCCCCTACGAGCAGTACTTC. As protein: CASSPTGTAPYEQYF.

This clonotype was counted only a few times. V is TRBV4-2 and J is TRBJ2-3; 13 bases map to TRBD2. In germline, CDR1 is LGHNA, CDR2 YNFKEQ. This CDR3 contains 16 residues. V shed 0 bases, J shed 6 bases, and the junction held 3 bases outside the gene matches. CDR3 loop: CASSQEGLAGADTQYF. In nucleotides, the CDR3 is TGTGCCAGCAGCCAAGAAGGACTAGCGGGGGCTGATACGCAGTATTTT.

The J gene is TRBJ2-3, the V gene TRBV12-3 or TRBV12-4; D possibly corresponds to TRBD2 (5 bases). Trimming pared 6 bases from V and 8 bases from J, leaving 12 bases between. The CDR3 consists of 12 residues. CDR3 amino acids: CASRPQEGTQYF. The CDR3 region has the DNA TGTGCCAGCAGGCCACAAGAGGGTACGCAGTATTTT.

This sequence joins TRBV29-1 and TRBJ2-5, with TRBD2 matching over 8 bases. V gave up 1 base and J gave up 11 bases; unmatched junction bases: 9. CDR3 length: 13 residues. The germline V gene has CDR1 SQVTM and CDR2 ANQGSEA. This CDR3 reads CSVEGPGQRGQYF. The CDR3 DNA reads TGCAGCGTTGAAGGGCCAGGACAGCGGGGGCAGTACTTC.

This chain uses TRBV28 with TRBJ2-4; D is ambiguous. The germline gives CDR1 MDHEN, CDR2 SYDVKM. This CDR3 has 14 amino acids. The germline V and J ends were trimmed by 3 bases and 3 bases, with 9 bases remaining between them. The CDR3 region has the DNA TGTGCCAGCAGTTTCCAAAGGGACAAAAACATTCAGTACTTC. It yields the protein CASSFQRDKNIQYF.

The CDR3, as DNA: TGCGCCAGCAGCCAAGATCTGGGGGCATCACCTAATTCACCCCTCCACTTT. Protein product: CASSQDLGASPNSPLHF. The chain has TRBV4-3 and TRBJ1-6, with D tentatively TRBD1 (6 bases). This CDR3 has 17 residues. Germline V gives CDR1 LGHNA, CDR2 YSLEER. V shed 0 bases and J shed 6 bases, with 15 bases lying between them.

This clonotype has more than one count but fewer than ten. The chain links TRBV13 to TRBJ2-5; maybe TRBD2 (6 bases). The V gene's germline CDR1 is PRHDT and CDR2 FYEKMQ (reference sequence). V was shortened by 5 bases and J by 2 bases, with 12 bases between the two germline ends. This CDR3 region has 14 residues. The DNA for the CDR3 is TGTGCCAGCAGCCCGCGACTAGTTCAAGAGACCCAGTACTTC. This sequence encodes CASSPRLVQETQYF.

This rearrangement joins TRBV29-1 to TRBJ1-1, with D maybe TRBD1 (6 bases). In germline, CDR1 is SQVTM, CDR2 ANQGSEA. V was trimmed by 6 bases and J by 6 bases, leaving 23 bases between them. This CDR3 region has 15 residues. The CDR3 DNA sequence: TGCAGCGTCGGGGGCCAGGCTGTAAAAATCTCTGAAGCTTTCTTT. Residues: CSVGGQAVKISEAFF.

In this sample, this clonotype turned up a few times. This chain joins TRBV6-2 or TRBV6-3 and TRBJ2-7; 7 bases are shared with TRBD2. The CDR3 sequence is 13 residues long. V shed 2 bases, J shed 6 bases, and the junction held 4 bases outside the gene matches. Germline lookup yields CDR1 MNHEY and CDR2 SVGEGT. The DNA for the CDR3 is TGTGCCAGCAGTTACGCACTAGCGTTCGAGCAGTACTTC. This encodes CASSYALAFEQYF.

This chain uses TRBV6-6 with TRBJ2-7; unclear D gene. The last part of the DNA fits TRBJ2-5 better; the J call may be wrong. CDR1 is MNHNY, CDR2 SVGAGI, per germline (reference sequence). The CDR3 length is 13 residues. The DNA for the CDR3 is TGTGCCAGCAGTCACGGTCCGGGAGAGACCCAGTACTTC. Its translation is CASSHGPGETQYF.

This clonotype has ten or more counts. This sequence joins TRBV2 and TRBJ2-1; D remains unclear. V was clipped by 7 bases and J by 6 bases, with 13 bases between them. The CDR3 sequence is 13 residues long. The germline V gene encodes CDR1 SNHLY and CDR2 FYNNEI. This CDR3 is CASKEASGNEQFF. CDR3 bases: TGTGCCAGCAAAGAGGCCTCCGGCAATGAGCAGTTCTTC.

The rearrangement uses TRBV6-5 and TRBJ2-1; 10 nucleotides align to TRBD2. CDR1 is MNHEY, CDR2 SVGAGI, per germline. The length of the CDR3 is 14 residues. Trimming removed 6 bases from V and 10 bases from J; junction bases left unmatched: 9. CDR3 in DNA: TGTGCCAGCAGGTCCGGGACTAGCGCCAAGGAGCAGTTCTTC. This translates into CASRSGTSAKEQFF.

In the case of this clonotype: Given a much more abundant clone one base away, this may be a read error. V gene TRBV20-1 combines with J gene TRBJ2-1; D is possibly TRBD1 (6 bases). Trimming took 3 bases from V and 4 from J, leaving 19 bases between them. CDR1 is DFQATT, CDR2 SNEGSKA, per germline (reference sequence). The CDR3 sequence is 16 residues long. The DNA for the CDR3 is TGCAGTGCTAGGGACCTTGGGGGCAAAACTTACAATGAGCAGTTCTTC. Translating gives CSARDLGGKTYNEQFF.

As concerns this clonotype: At one boundary the junction diverges from the germline segment, which might be a read error. This chain links TRBV6-2 or TRBV6-3 with TRBJ2-7, with TRBD2 identical over 7 bases. CDR1 is MNHEY and CDR2 is SVGEGT in the germline V gene. This CDR3 comprises 15 residues. The CDR3, as DNA: TGTGCCAGCAGCCGACTAGCTACCTTCTCCTTCGAGCAGTACTTC. This encodes CASSRLATFSFEQYF.

V and J are TRBV7-9 and TRBJ2-7, with D possibly called TRBD1 or TRBD2 (6 bases each). V shed 2 bases and J shed 4 bases, with 15 bases lying between them. The germline CDR1 and CDR2 sequences are SEHNR and FQNEAQ (reference sequence). There are 15 residues in the CDR3. The CDR3 reads CASSLRGGREYEQYF. CDR3 sequence (DNA): TGTGCCAGCAGCTTAAGAGGGGGGAGAGAGTACGAGCAGTACTTC.

The genes are TRBV20-1 and TRBJ2-1, with D hard to call. Germline lookup yields CDR1 DFQATT and CDR2 SNEGSKA (reference sequence). Deletions cut 7 bases from V and 1 base from J, with 14 bases between. This CDR3 region has 14 residues. In DNA form, the CDR3 reads TGCAGTGTAAGACGAGGTGAATCCTACAATGAGCAGTTCTTC. Translation: CSVRRGESYNEQFF.

This clonotype was counted at least ten times. V usage is TRBV7-2 and J usage is TRBJ2-1; no clear D gene. Germline assignment: CDR1 SGHTA and CDR2 FQGNSA. Trimming pared 1 base from V and 5 bases from J, leaving 6 bases between. The CDR3 covers 13 residues. CDR3 sequence: CASSLGPNNEQFF. The CDR3 bases are TGTGCCAGCAGCTTAGGGCCCAACAATGAGCAGTTCTTC.

The genes are TRBV7-6 and TRBJ2-6; no clear D gene. From germline, CDR1 is SGHVS and CDR2 FNYEAQ. Trimming pared 5 bases from V and 0 bases from J, leaving 8 bases between. The CDR3 sequence is 15 residues long. CDR3 loop: CASSAVPSGANVLTF. CDR3 bases: TGTGCCAGCAGCGCAGTACCCTCTGGGGCCAACGTCCTGACTTTC.

The gene calls are TRBV5-1 and TRBJ2-7, with TRBD2 matching over 7 bases. This CDR3 region has 15 residues. With V trimmed by 4 bases and J by 0 bases, 7 bases remained unmatched. Per the germline V gene, CDR1 is SGHRS and CDR2 is YFSETQ. The DNA for the CDR3 is TGCGCCAGCAGCCCGGCTAGCGGAGGCTCCTACGAGCAGTACTTC. The encoded protein is CASSPASGGSYEQYF.

This clonotype has a count of ten or more. The chain couples TRBV29-1 to TRBJ1-2; D uncertain. There are 13 residues in the CDR3. V gave up 4 bases and J gave up 0 bases, with 9 bases separating them. The V gene's germline CDR1 is SQVTM and CDR2 ANQGSEA. This CDR3 reads CSVVSGTNYGYTF. CDR3 DNA: TGCAGCGTTGTAAGCGGTACTAACTATGGCTACACCTTC. The full variable domain, in which reference TRBV29-1 and TRBJ1-2 provide the parts outside the CDR3, is SAVISQKPSRDICQRGTSLTIQCQVDSQVTMMFWYRQQPGQSLTLIATANQGSEATYESGFVIDKFPISRPNLTFSTLTVSNMSPEDSSIYLCSVVSGTNYGYTFGSGTRLTVV.

The chain carries TRBV28 and TRBJ2-3; 13 bases line up with TRBD2. Germline CDR1 reads MDHEN; CDR2 reads SYDVKM. Losses at the gene ends were 5 bases for V and 1 base for J; bases not matched to a gene: 15. This CDR3 spans 20 amino acids. CDR3 sequence (DNA): TGTGCCAGCAGTAGGCCCTCCGGGACTAGCGGGAACATCGGCACAGATACGCAGTATTTT. It encodes CASSRPSGTSGNIGTDTQYF.

This clonotype was counted between two and nine times. CDR3 DNA: TGCAGTGCCACGACAGGGGGCACAACTAATGAAAAACTGTTTTTT. Protein: CSATTGGTTNEKLFF. This chain links TRBV20-1 with TRBJ1-4, with 10 positions matching TRBD1. Per germline, CDR1 DFQATT and CDR2 SNEGSKA (reference sequence). V was clipped by 6 bases and J by 0 bases; unmatched bases: 4. The CDR3 totals 15 residues.